This passage covers 6 T cell receptor beta chains from one sample sequenced in a study of blood T cell repertoires in COVID-19. Sequencing used immunoSEQ multiplex PCR; TCRdb keeps in-frame clones, though not all of them. Of about 67,000 clones listed, about 87% are singletons. What was sequenced was peripheral blood. These receptor sequences come from a man aged 50 to 59 with active COVID-19.

The chain combines TRBV20-1 with TRBJ1-2; D is perhaps TRBD1 (5 bases). CDR1 is DFQATT, CDR2 SNEGSKA, per germline (reference sequence). V was clipped by 6 bases and J by 10 bases, with 15 bases between them. CDR3 length: 11 residues. CDR3 region: CSASRGLVYTF. CDR3 bases: TGCAGTGCGTCCCGGGGGTTGGTCTACACCTTC.

The chain has TRBV6-2 or TRBV6-3 and TRBJ2-1; 10 nucleotides align to TRBD2. V dropped 2 bases and J dropped 2; count of bases not matched to a gene: 0. Per germline, CDR1 MNHEY and CDR2 SVGEGT. The CDR3 runs 15 residues. DNA for the CDR3: TGTGCCAGCAGTTACGGACTAGCGGCCTACAATGAGCAGTTCTTC. The encoded protein is CASSYGLAAYNEQFF.

The sample holds one count of this clone. This chain joins TRBV2 and TRBJ2-3; D is uncertain. The germline V and J ends were trimmed by 6 bases and 2 bases, with 6 bases remaining between them. Germline V gene data show CDR1 as SNHLY and CDR2 as FYNNEI. This CDR3 region has 12 residues. DNA for the CDR3: TGTGCCAGCAGGGAATACACAGATACGCAGTATTTT. Its translation: CASREYTDTQYF.

This clone was seen only once. The rearrangement uses TRBV19 and TRBJ1-5; 11 positions agree with TRBD1. This CDR3 is built from 15 residues. V gave up 5 bases and J gave up 6 bases; unmatched junction bases: 6. CDR1 is LNHDA and CDR2 is SQIVND in the germline V gene (reference sequence). For the CDR3, the DNA is TGTGCCAGTAGTCGGGACAGGGGGGGAACTCAGCCCCAGCATTTT. It yields the protein CASSRDRGGTQPQHF. Using reference TRBV19 and TRBJ1-5 for the parts outside the CDR3, the full variable domain is DGGITQSPKYLFRKEGQNVTLSCEQNLNHDAMYWYRQDPGQGLRLIYYSQIVNDFQKGDIAEGYSVSREKKESFPLTVTSAQKNPTAFYLCASSRDRGGTQPQHFGDGTRLSIL.

The rearrangement links TRBV5-1 to TRBJ2-7; weak D call: TRBD1 (6 bases). Trimming stripped 0 bases from V and 5 bases from J, with 9 bases between. The CDR3 extends over 13 amino acids. Per germline, CDR1 SGHRS and CDR2 YFSETQ. The CDR3 loop is CASSLGQGNEQYF. CDR3 in DNA: TGCGCCAGCAGCTTGGGCCAGGGGAACGAGCAGTACTTC.

The V gene is TRBV7-2, the J gene TRBJ2-5; TRBD1 is a possible D gene (6 bases). V dropped 5 bases and J dropped 3 bases, with 16 bases sitting between them. Looked up from germline, CDR1 is SGHTA and CDR2 is FQGNSA. There are 15 residues in the CDR3. The CDR3 DNA is TGTGCCAGCAGCCAGAAGACAGGAGAAAAAGAGACCCAGTACTTC. The encoded protein is CASSQKTGEKETQYF. Complete variable domain (other parts from reference TRBV7-2 and TRBJ2-5): GAGVSQSPSNKVTEKGKDVELRCDPISGHTALYWYRQSLGQGLEFLIYFQGNSAPDKSGLPSDRFSAERTGGSVSTLTIQRTQQEDSAVYLCASSQKTGEKETQYFGPGTRLLVL.